This record covers a single T cell receptor beta chain. This clonotype was counted between two and nine times. Its binding antigen is unknown. There are no base qualities to consult, and no much larger clone falls within one base. The data are from a study of response to subunit inactivated influenza vaccine (dated by TCRdb to between 2018 and 2020). As for the study more broadly: Deep quantitative profiling of the T cell receptor repertoire was used in the study to follow responses to a trivalent subunit inactivated influenza vaccine.

The receptor library was made with RT-PCR. The run used an Illumina HiSeq 2500. TCRdb passed the public sequencing reads through fastp at Q25 and MiXCR, retaining productive beta sequences. Every entry covers one CDR3 protein and lists the most common genes and DNA from its rows. For this sample the table gives hundreds of thousands of distinct CDR3 sequences, of which approximately 17% were detected only once. The top ten clones comprise roughly a tenth of the sample. The paper's findings and limits, for the study overall: According to the authors, only a limited number of new T cells may be recruited by each seasonal influenza vaccination.

Here the sequenced sample was PBMCs from blood, taken more than 4 days after vaccination. This sequence was found in a man aged 50 or older who received an inactivated influenza vaccine. Donor details come from another sample of the same person, matched by shared clones.

The sequenced DNA: TGTGCCAGCAGGGCACAGGGGGCCTACGAGCAGTACTTC. It encodes CASRAQGAYEQYF. The rearranged chain carries TRBV12-3 or TRBV12-4 and TRBJ2-7; TRBD1 agrees with 8 junctional bases. Compared with germline, V lacks 6 bases and J lacks 2 bases; bases without a gene match: 3. The CDR3 numbers 13 residues from cysteine through phenylalanine. The DNA shown is the 39-base CDR3, in frame from base 1.